The T cell receptor (beta chain) described here comes from a study of molecular identifiers for immune sequencing clone quantification (dated by TCRdb to 2017 to 2018). Turning to the overall study: For a replicate experiment, RNA from approximately 20,000 or 98,000 naive CD8 T cells was divided into five aliquots, and four of the five aliquots were sequenced. This methods study benchmarked molecular-identifier clustering-based TCR repertoire sequencing (MIDCIRS) and TCR RNA copy counting, using CD8 T cells to do so. What the work shows at the level of the full study, not this receptor alone: Highly expanded clone sizes could be underestimated because identical TCR molecules may share a barcode. Naive libraries contained spiked-in Jurkat TCR RNA (roughly ten copies' worth), which is not part of the donor repertoire. Modeling indicated around 3 TCR RNA copies recovered per cell, compared with about 9.7 by digital PCR, which implies a capture efficiency of around 30%. Spiked-in Jurkat TCR RNA equivalent to a single cell was reported to be detectable even among one million naive CD8 T cells. Without barcode sub-clustering, chimeric consensus sequences inflated TCR diversity; chimeras reached as high as 47%. In CMV-specific effector cells, clones with more than 20 RNA copies accounted for over 98% of molecules, whereas in naive cells such clones accounted for under 1%.

Naive CD8 T cell libraries were made from roughly 20,000 to 1,000,000 sorted cells using 10%, 30% or 50% of purified RNA. On a BD FACSAria II, naive CD8 T cells were FACS-sorted as CD8+CD4-CCR7+CD45RA+ and collected into RLT Plus buffer. Roughly 10 TCR copies' worth of Jurkat RNA were spiked into roughly 17,000-1,100,000 naive CD8 T cell samples to test detection sensitivity. Enrichment of CD8 T cells was performed with RosetteSep CD8+ T Cell Enrichment Cocktail and Ficoll-Paque, after which ACK red cell lysis was carried out. Libraries came from PCR. The instrument given in TCRdb is NextSeq 500. Preparation of bulk TCR libraries followed a previously described approach, with the TCR primers listed in Table S5. Total RNA was purified with the Qiagen AllPrep DNA/RNA kit. Reads from multiple sequencing runs of the same library were pooled before analysis. Per the original workflow: Only reads with exact TCR constant sequence were kept, trimmed to 150 nt, and grouped by their 12-nt molecular barcodes. Reads in each barcode group were sub-clustered using a 15% Levenshtein threshold, and a quality-weighted consensus sequence was built for each RNA molecule. Non-functional sequences were discarded, and so were lower-count sequences lying one edit away from another sequence. On the basis of fitting two negative binomial distributions, barcode sub-clusters with fewer than 20% of the maximum read count were discarded. Through fastp at Q25 and MiXCR, TCRdb rebuilt clones from the public reads, retaining in-frame beta chains. Rows are unified per CDR3 protein, each entry keeping the most common DNA and genes. For this entry, the V and J calls and clone size follow TCRdb and not the study's own pipeline. The sample data list over 300,000 distinct CDR3 sequences, and 24% of these were observed just once. The ten largest clones add up to 0.65% to 0.75% of the sample.

Comments on this clonotype: No cognate antigen has been identified for it. The input lacks base qualities; no much larger clone sits a single base away.

The receptor's source is a human donor in good health. Some libraries in this study had Jurkat cell RNA spiked in. The source material was naive CD8+ T cells from blood, with Jurkat cell RNA spiked in. Interpreted using the paper, the cell subset or site label stands for: FACS-sorted CD8+CD4-CCR7+CD45RA+ naive T cells.

At the DNA level, the sequence is TGTGCCTGGAGTGCCTCGTTAGGCCCGGGGGCCTACAATGAGCAGTTCTTC. It specifies CAWSASLGPGAYNEQFF. The chain was built from TRBV30 and TRBJ2-1; 6 matching bases give a weak D call of TRBD2. Deletion took 1 base off V and 2 bases off J, with a span of 18 bases between the germline ends. Via the germline V gene (reference sequence), CDR1 is GTSNPN and CDR2 SVGIG. From cysteine to phenylalanine, the CDR3 is 17 amino acids long. Only the CDR3 part of the read is kept: 51 bases, read in frame from the first base.